Sequencing of this T cell receptor (beta chain) was carried out in a study of vaccination and CD4 T cells after COVID-19. For the study at large: Cultures designated as controls were supplied with a CEFX pool, an HIV-1 Nef pool, or no peptide.

This clonotype was counted a few times. The antigen is not known. Cultured CD4+ T cell DNA underwent sequencing with the Oncomine TCR Beta short-read assay. Via MiXCR, TCRdb re-called the PCR reads, giving one row per CDR3 protein. This sample has 8,400 or so distinct CDR3 sequences, with roughly 61% found just once. Treatment meaning: 10-day PBMC culture with coronavirus spike peptide pools or control peptides (ViraFEST assay). The sample was cultured CD4+ T cells from blood, taken after SARS-CoV-2 vaccination. This receptor was identified in a human donor with COVID-19.

The CDR3 loop is CSATPGTGVSYNEQFF. The CDR3 DNA reads as TGCAGTGCAACCCCCGGGACAGGGGTCTCCTACAATGAGCAGTTCTTC. This sequence joins TRBV20-1 and TRBJ2-1; 10 positions agree with TRBD1. The ends lost 6 bases at V and 0 bases at J; junction bases unmatched: 8. CDR1 and CDR2 from the germline V gene are DFQATT and SNEGSKA (reference sequence). This CDR3 has 16 residues.